Reported below is one T cell receptor beta chain. The target antigen is unknown. Germline values: CDR1 MNHEY, CDR2 SVGAGI. CDR3 length: 14 residues. Trimming removed 8 bases from V and 1 base from J, with 12 bases in between. The entry originates in a study of cytomegalovirus exposure and HLA in healthy donors. The study's findings and limits: Earlier analysis found most TCR beta V segments productive about 87% or about 30% of the time. HLA restriction was apparent for most CMV-associated TCR beta chains in a later analysis. Later work associated roughly 17,000 TCR beta sequences with HLA alleles at 0.05 false discovery rate.

Both 60 Vbeta primers and 13 Jbeta primers went into the PCR. Sequencing used immunoSEQ multiplex PCR; TCRdb keeps in-frame clones, though not all of them. The sample yields 150,000 or so clones, about 70% seen once. The clonotype comes from a man aged 18 to 30 in good health and CMV-seronegative. The chain joins TRBV6-5 to TRBJ2-4; D is unresolved. The sample consisted of PBMCs. The CDR3 is CASLGDRAKNIQYF. The CDR3 nucleotides are TGTGCCAGCCTCGGAGACCGGGCCAAAAACATTCAGTACTTC.